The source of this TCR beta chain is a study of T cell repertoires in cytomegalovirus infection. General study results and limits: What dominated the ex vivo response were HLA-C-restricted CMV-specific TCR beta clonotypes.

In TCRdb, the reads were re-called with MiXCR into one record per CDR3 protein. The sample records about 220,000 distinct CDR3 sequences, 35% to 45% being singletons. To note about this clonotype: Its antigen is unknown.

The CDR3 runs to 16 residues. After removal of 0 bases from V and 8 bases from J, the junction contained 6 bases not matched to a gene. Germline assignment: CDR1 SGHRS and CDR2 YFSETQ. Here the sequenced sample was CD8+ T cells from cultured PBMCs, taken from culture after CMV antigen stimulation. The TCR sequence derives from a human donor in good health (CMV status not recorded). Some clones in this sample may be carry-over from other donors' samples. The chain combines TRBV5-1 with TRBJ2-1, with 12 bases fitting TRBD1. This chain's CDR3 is CASSLDGTGGPHEQFF. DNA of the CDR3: TGCGCCAGCAGCTTGGATGGGACAGGGGGCCCCCATGAGCAGTTCTTC.